This TCR beta chain was captured by sequencing in a study of Ad26.COV2.S vaccination and SARS-CoV-2 variants (dated by TCRdb to the early 2020s). Regarding the research as a whole: Donors in the vaccine arm were drawn from COV1001, a multicentre, randomized, double-blind, placebo-controlled phase I-IIa trial testing Ad26.COV2.S in healthy adults. Investigators remained blinded to trial group allocation during experiments and outcome assessment. The TCR-sequenced set comprised around 30 samples: some 20 Ad26.COV2.S vaccine recipients, 5 placebo recipients and 8 SARS-CoV-2 convalescent individuals. Trial participants were randomized into five groups of five, in which low-dose or high-dose Ad26.COV2.S was given once or twice, or placebo was given on both occasions. TCRbeta repertoire sequencing served as the tool for gauging how specific and how broad the SARS-CoV-2-reactive T cell receptors were following Ad26.COV2.S vaccination. Ad26.COV2.S was given intramuscularly at 5x10^10 or 1x10^11 viral particles, as a single shot or as two shots 56 days apart. Beyond this particular receptor, the publication reports: The authors noted that total T cell responses may have been underestimated by the TCR breadth and depth analyses. After vaccination, substantial breadth of spike-specific CD8+ and CD4+ T cell responses was reported. Comparable non-spike TCR breadth was observed between vaccine and placebo recipients, consistent with only spike being contained in the vaccine. Comparing responses between vaccine doses or regimens was not something the study was powered to do. Compared with placebo recipients, Ad26.COV2.S recipients showed higher spike-specific TCR breadth (P = 0.0014).

Remarks on this clone: Its antigen is currently not known. Base qualities are missing; no much larger clone stands one base away.

TCRbeta CDR3 regions were sequenced with the immunoSEQ Assay. After extraction, genomic DNA underwent amplification by bias-controlled multiplex PCR, followed by high-throughput sequencing. The study's own analysis went as follows. To quantify the absolute abundance of every unique TCRbeta CDR3 region, sequences were collapsed and filtered. T cell fraction was estimated by normalizing TCRbeta template counts to usable DNA, which was measured by amplifying reference genes present in all nucleated cells. Repertoire TCRs were annotated as SARS-CoV-2-specific when V gene, CDR3 amino acid sequence and J gene were exactly matched to a known reactive TCR set. The reference SARS-CoV-2 TCR set came from MIRA and was filtered for enrichment in COVID-19-positive ImmuneCODE repertoires, removing public or cross-reactive TCRs. Using the MIRA antigens, annotated TCRs were further analysed by specific ORF or by position within an ORF. Depth was the summed frequency of annotated unique rearrangements, while breadth was defined as annotated unique rearrangements over total unique productive rearrangements. Group comparisons of TCR breadth used two-sided Wilcoxon rank-sum tests. Entries here come from immuneACCESS through TCRdb and include only in-frame sequences with V and J called. Some clones fail to appear in such tables; in the studies checked, an unresolved V gene covers under half of the shortfall, and the cause of the remainder is unknown. The V and J calls and clone size come from that table; D and trimming were worked out from the DNA. Across this sample there are 250,000 to 300,000 clones, with 70% to 90% seen only once. Approximately 3.3% of the sample rests with the top ten.

V and J are truncated by 2 bases and 5 bases respectively, leaving an intervening sequence of 16 bases. According to the germline V gene, CDR1 reads SGHRS and CDR2 reads YFSETQ. The CDR3 goes from the cysteine to the phenylalanine over 16 residues. Of all the DNA, just the CDR3 is kept, 48 bases in frame from base 1. The intended sense of this specimen's treatment or condition label: about 20 received Ad26.COV2.S at low or high dose, single or two shots; 5 received placebo; per-sample allocation not given. For vaccine and placebo recipients, repertoires were sequenced using samples collected on day 63 after the first injection. In Cohort 1b, 20 to 25 adults aged 18-55 years were enrolled at a single site in Boston, USA, between 29 July and 7 August 2020. Ad26.COV2.S was a replication-incompetent adenovirus type 26 vector that expressed a prefusion-stabilized SARS-CoV-2 spike protein derived from the original Wuhan strain.

The sequence was collected from a person between 18 and 59 years old who received the Ad26.COV2.S COVID-19 vaccine or a placebo. The sequence is built from TRBV5-1 and TRBJ1-4, with the identity of the D gene unclear. Sample: peripheral blood, taken in a trial of Ad26.COV2.S vaccine versus placebo. The DNA is TGCGCCAGCAGCTTCCGACCGCGAAGCTTAAATGAAAAACTGTTTTTT. Translated, this is CASSFRPRSLNEKLFF.